These T cell receptor beta chains were read from a single sample in a study of T cells in Graves' hyperthyroidism and ophthalmopathy. TCRdb passed the multiplex PCR reads through MiXCR, listing each CDR3 protein once. The repertoire consists of approximately 640,000 distinct CDR3 sequences, with approximately 15% occurring once and the leading ten covering around a sixth. Material for sequencing was blood. These receptors were obtained from a man aged 50 or older with Graves' hyperthyroidism. The CDR3 runs from the conserved cysteine through the conserved F or W. The order of the fields is J gene, clone size, D gene, V gene, CDR3 protein, CDR3 DNA. D genes are given only for firm matches. The listing skips clone size in some rows; elsewhere it reads once, few, many or a size class.

J: TRBJ2-3; size: many; D: .; V: TRBV2; CDR3: CASGGTEQFTDTQYF; DNA: TGTGCCAGCGGAGGGACAGAGCAATTCACAGATACGCAGTATTTT
J: TRBJ2-7; size: many; D: TRBD2; V: TRBV10-3; CDR3: CAIKAGDEQYF; DNA: TGTGCCATCAAGGCGGGGGACGAGCAGTACTTC
J: TRBJ1-1; size: .; D: .; V: TRBV10-3; CDR3: CAISDREGTVEAFF; DNA: TGTGCCATCAGTGATCGGGAGGGAACGGTAGAAGCTTTCTTT
J: TRBJ2-1; size: .; D: TRBD2; V: TRBV4-3; CDR3: CASSQTLSGTGVGEQFF; DNA: TGCGCCAGCAGCCAAACTCTTAGCGGGACGGGAGTGGGTGAGCAGTTCTTC
J: TRBJ1-2; size: .; D: .; V: TRBV3-1; CDR3: CASSQFGATNYGYTF; DNA: TGTGCCAGCAGCCAATTCGGCGCAACTAACTATGGCTACACCTTC
J: TRBJ2-1; size: many; D: TRBD2; V: TRBV10-3; CDR3: CAISDDGGRAYNEQFF; DNA: TGTGCCATCAGTGACGATGGCGGGAGGGCCTACAATGAGCAGTTCTTC
J: TRBJ2-5; size: few; D: .; V: TRBV28; CDR3: CASSLRLEETQYF; DNA: TGTGCCAGCAGCCTCCGGCTAGAAGAGACCCAGTACTTC
J: TRBJ2-5; size: .; D: .; V: TRBV9; CDR3: CASSVAAFQETQYF; DNA: TGTGCCAGCAGCGTAGCCGCATTCCAAGAGACCCAGTACTTC
J: TRBJ2-2; size: few; D: .; V: TRBV20-1; CDR3: CSARAEGTKNTGELFF; DNA: TGCAGTGCTAGAGCCGAAGGAACGAAGAACACCGGGGAGCTGTTTTTT
J: TRBJ2-7; size: .; D: .; V: TRBV9; CDR3: CASSVGQGGNYEQYF; DNA: TGTGCCAGCAGCGTAGGTCAGGGGGGGAATTACGAGCAGTACTTC
J: TRBJ2-5; size: many; D: .; V: TRBV2; CDR3: CASSELVDQYF; DNA: TGTGCCAGCAGTGAATTGGTTGACCAGTACTTC
J: TRBJ2-3; size: once; D: .; V: TRBV2; CDR3: CASTTDTQYF; DNA: TGTGCCTCCACTACAGATACGCAGTATTTT
J: TRBJ2-5; size: .; D: .; V: TRBV15; CDR3: CATSRDLGETQYF; DNA: TGTGCCACCAGCAGAGATCTCGGGGAGACCCAGTACTTC
J: TRBJ2-7; size: many; D: .; V: TRBV27; CDR3: CASRGLTRGSYEQYF; DNA: TGTGCCAGCAGGGGGTTGACTAGGGGTTCCTACGAGCAGTACTTC
J: TRBJ2-1; size: .; D: .; V: TRBV29-1; CDR3: CSVVDSYNEQFF; DNA: TGCAGCGTTGTGGACTCCTACAATGAGCAGTTCTTC
J: TRBJ2-1; size: many; D: TRBD1; V: TRBV7-9; CDR3: CASSWDRDDEQFF; DNA: TGTGCCAGCAGCTGGGACAGGGACGATGAGCAGTTCTTC
J: TRBJ2-7; size: few; D: TRBD1; V: TRBV28; CDR3: CASSSPTGGSSYEQYF; DNA: TGTGCCAGCAGTTCACCCACAGGGGGAAGTTCCTACGAGCAGTACTTC
J: TRBJ1-3; size: .; D: .; V: TRBV5-5; CDR3: CASSQESGSGNTIYF; DNA: TGCGCCAGCAGCCAAGAGTCAGGGTCTGGAAACACCATATATTTT
J: TRBJ1-6; size: many; D: .; V: TRBV12-3/TRBV12-4; CDR3: CASRRGSYNSPLHF; DNA: TGTGCCAGCAGGAGAGGGTCCTATAATTCACCCCTCCACTTT
J: TRBJ1-1; size: many; D: .; V: TRBV5-1; CDR3: CASSEWLNTEAFF; DNA: TGCGCCAGCAGCGAATGGCTGAACACTGAAGCTTTCTTT
J: TRBJ2-1; size: .; D: .; V: TRBV27; CDR3: CASSFHEIDEQFF; DNA: TGTGCCAGCAGTTTTCACGAGATCGATGAGCAGTTCTTC
J: TRBJ2-5; size: few; D: TRBD2; V: TRBV7-2; CDR3: CASSLSGLAGVGETQYF; DNA: TGTGCCAGCAGCTTATCGGGACTAGCGGGAGTTGGGGAGACCCAGTACTTC
J: TRBJ2-7; size: .; D: .; V: TRBV27; CDR3: CASSLSWRLVTYEQYF; DNA: TGTGCCAGCAGTTTATCTTGGCGGCTAGTAACCTACGAGCAGTACTTC
J: TRBJ1-5; size: few; D: .; V: TRBV28; CDR3: CAGSTFRDGRPQHF; DNA: TGTGCCGGCTCCACCTTCAGGGATGGACGGCCCCAGCATTTT
J: TRBJ2-6; size: many; D: .; V: TRBV7-7; CDR3: CASSPLVSGGANVLTF; DNA: TGTGCTAGCAGCCCCCTCGTATCGGGAGGGGCCAACGTCCTGACTTTC
J: TRBJ1-1; size: many; D: TRBD1; V: TRBV7-3; CDR3: CASSPRTGLAFF; DNA: TGTGCCAGCAGCCCCCGGACAGGGCTAGCTTTCTTT
J: TRBJ2-2; size: .; D: TRBD2; V: TRBV4-1; CDR3: CASSQLLAGYANTGELFF; DNA: TGCGCCAGCAGCCAGCTTCTAGCGGGATACGCGAACACCGGGGAGCTGTTTTTT
J: TRBJ2-3; size: many; D: .; V: TRBV12-3/TRBV12-4; CDR3: CASSSLSGPSTDTQYF; DNA: TGTGCCAGCAGTTCCTTAAGCGGGCCTAGCACAGATACGCAGTATTTT
J: TRBJ2-7; size: many; D: TRBD1; V: TRBV29-1; CDR3: CSVDGGTGGDEQYF; DNA: TGCAGCGTTGATGGTGGGACAGGGGGCGATGAGCAGTACTTC
J: TRBJ1-4; size: .; D: TRBD1; V: TRBV27; CDR3: CASSSLQGARDEKLFF; DNA: TGTGCCAGCAGTTCTTTACAGGGGGCGCGTGATGAAAAACTGTTTTTT
J: TRBJ1-1; size: many; D: .; V: TRBV20-1; CDR3: CSADDRTEAFF; DNA: TGCAGTGCAGACGACAGGACTGAAGCTTTCTTT
J: TRBJ2-5; size: many; D: .; V: TRBV2; CDR3: CASSPRAGSLSQETQYF; DNA: TGTGCCAGCAGCCCTCGTGCGGGCTCCCTTTCACAAGAGACCCAGTACTTC
J: TRBJ2-7; size: .; D: TRBD1; V: TRBV20-1; CDR3: CSATNPGGYEQYF; DNA: TGCAGTGCCACCAACCCAGGGGGCTACGAGCAGTACTTC
J: TRBJ1-5; size: few; D: .; V: TRBV19; CDR3: CASTFSPTTSNQPQHF; DNA: TGTGCCAGTACCTTCTCCCCTACCACTAGCAATCAGCCCCAGCATTTT
J: TRBJ2-7; size: many; D: TRBD2; V: TRBV28; CDR3: CASSSPGLAGAYEQYF; DNA: TGTGCCAGCAGCTCCCCTGGACTAGCGGGAGCCTACGAGCAGTACTTC
J: TRBJ2-7; size: .; D: .; V: TRBV12-3/TRBV12-4; CDR3: CASSASRQLYEQYF; DNA: TGTGCGAGCAGTGCGTCGAGACAGCTTTACGAGCAGTACTTC
J: TRBJ2-1; size: many; D: TRBD1; V: TRBV5-1; CDR3: CASRMGTGSHNEQFF; DNA: TGCGCCAGCAGGATGGGGACAGGGTCCCACAATGAGCAGTTCTTC
J: TRBJ2-5; size: few; D: .; V: TRBV7-8; CDR3: CASSLVEISETQYF; DNA: TGTGCCAGCAGCTTAGTTGAGATATCAGAGACCCAGTACTTC
J: TRBJ2-5; size: many; D: .; V: TRBV11-2; CDR3: CASSLDRVRQETQYF; DNA: TGTGCCAGCAGCTTAGATCGCGTCAGGCAAGAGACCCAGTACTTC
J: TRBJ1-6; size: .; D: .; V: TRBV18; CDR3: CASSPGRQSNSPLHF; DNA: TGTGCCAGCTCACCAGGTCGCCAGAGTAATTCACCCCTCCACTTT
J: TRBJ1-5; size: many; D: .; V: TRBV6-1; CDR3: CASLGTNNQPQHF; DNA: TGTGCCAGCTTGGGGACCAACAATCAGCCCCAGCATTTT
J: TRBJ2-3; size: few; D: .; V: TRBV15; CDR3: CTTSREGKTTSTDTQYF; DNA: TGTACCACCAGCAGAGAGGGGAAGACAACCAGCACAGATACGCAGTATTTT
J: TRBJ2-2; size: few; D: TRBD1; V: TRBV10-2; CDR3: CAILDPGTGVAGELFF; DNA: TGCGCCATACTAGACCCCGGGACAGGGGTCGCCGGGGAGCTGTTTTTT
J: TRBJ1-3; size: .; D: .; V: TRBV3-1; CDR3: CASSQEDSGNTIYF; DNA: TGTGCCAGCAGCCAAGAGGACTCTGGAAACACCATATATTTT
J: TRBJ1-5; size: few; D: .; V: TRBV3-1; CDR3: CASSQDERQPQHF; DNA: TGTGCCAGCAGCCAAGATGAGCGGCAGCCCCAGCATTTT
J: TRBJ1-2; size: few; D: .; V: TRBV28; CDR3: CASRIQGMGYTF; DNA: TGTGCCAGCAGGATACAGGGTATGGGCTACACCTTC
J: TRBJ1-5; size: few; D: .; V: TRBV28; CDR3: CASSPGTQNQPQHF; DNA: TGTGCCAGCTCCCCTGGGACACAAAATCAGCCCCAGCATTTT
J: TRBJ2-1; size: few; D: .; V: TRBV10-1; CDR3: CASSAEGGSYNEQFF; DNA: TGCGCCAGCAGTGCAGAGGGGGGTTCCTACAATGAGCAGTTCTTC
J: TRBJ1-2; size: .; D: .; V: TRBV30; CDR3: CAWTSGQGREYGYTF; DNA: TGTGCCTGGACGTCCGGCCAGGGTCGGGAATATGGCTACACCTTC
J: TRBJ1-5; size: many; D: TRBD1; V: TRBV6-1; CDR3: CASSSDQGDGYNNQPQHF; DNA: TGTGCCAGCAGCTCAGACCAGGGGGACGGATATAATAATCAGCCCCAGCATTTT
J: TRBJ2-7; size: once; D: .; V: TRBV20-1; CDR3: CSARDAGTFLDSSYEQYF; DNA: TGCAGTGCTAGAGATGCGGGGACTTTTCTAGATTCCTCCTACGAGCAGTACTTC
J: TRBJ2-1; size: many; D: .; V: TRBV7-9; CDR3: CASSLGLDGYNEQFF; DNA: TGTGCCAGCAGCTTAGGACTAGATGGGTACAATGAGCAGTTCTTC
J: TRBJ1-2; size: .; D: .; V: TRBV11-2; CDR3: CASSLDQELYYGYTF; DNA: TGTGCCAGCAGCTTAGATCAGGAGTTGTACTATGGCTACACCTTC